One and the same sample provided the 10 T cell receptor beta chains below, sequenced in a study of blood T cell repertoires in COVID-19. Sequencing used immunoSEQ multiplex PCR; TCRdb keeps in-frame clones, though not all of them. Seen here are roughly 170,000 clones, 87% observed once, and the top ten hold 0.8% to 1%. The sequenced sample consisted of peripheral blood. The receptors were sampled from a woman under 30 who had recovered from COVID-19.

This clone turned up a few times. This chain links TRBV2 with TRBJ1-1, with unresolved D. Germline assignment: CDR1 SNHLY and CDR2 FYNNEI. V lost 3 bases, J lost 11 bases, and 13 bases lay in between. There are 12 residues in the CDR3. CDR3 in DNA: TGTGCCAGCAGTGAGCCCGGTCTCAGGGCTTTCTTT. Protein: CASSEPGLRAFF.

The chain joins TRBV9 to TRBJ2-1, with TRBD2 identical over 14 bases. This CDR3 contains 17 residues. Germline V gene lookup returns CDR1 SGDLS and CDR2 YYNGEE. Trimming removed 3 bases from V and 7 bases from J; junction bases left unmatched: 9. The CDR3 loop is CASSAETSGRARNEQFF. The CDR3 DNA is TGTGCCAGCAGCGCGGAGACTAGCGGGAGGGCCCGGAATGAGCAGTTCTTC.

The CDR3 bases are TGTGCCAGTAGTATATTGTCAACGGGACAGACTGAAGCTTTCTTT. It translates to CASSILSTGQTEAFF. This chain connects TRBV19 to TRBJ1-1, with 7 bases that match TRBD1. With 2 bases clipped from V and 5 bases from J, the junction kept 8 bases outside the gene matches. The CDR3 is 15 amino acids. Germline V gene data show CDR1 as LNHDA and CDR2 as SQIVND (reference sequence). Full variable domain (missing parts from reference TRBV19 and TRBJ1-1): DGGITQSPKYLFRKEGQNVTLSCEQNLNHDAMYWYRQDPGQGLRLIYYSQIVNDFQKGDIAEGYSVSREKKESFPLTVTSAQKNPTAFYLCASSILSTGQTEAFFGQGTRLTVV.

The V and J genes are TRBV19 and TRBJ2-3, with TRBD1 matching over 7 bases. The CDR3 has 16 residues. V trimming: 1 base; J trimming: 2 bases; junction bases outside the gene matches: 6. Per the germline V gene, CDR1 is LNHDA and CDR2 is SQIVND (reference sequence). The CDR3 DNA reads TGTGCCAGTAGTATAGCAGGGGGACACTACACAGATACGCAGTATTTT. This encodes CASSIAGGHYTDTQYF.

This clone was counted between two and nine times. The chain has TRBV27 and TRBJ1-1; 7 bases map to TRBD1. V was pared by 1 base and J by 6 bases, with 2 bases of the junction left unmatched. From germline, CDR1 is MNHEY and CDR2 SMNVEV (reference sequence). CDR3 length: 13 amino acids. CDR3 residues: CASSLLTGPEAFF. The DNA for the CDR3 is TGTGCCAGCAGTTTATTGACAGGGCCTGAAGCTTTCTTT.

The CDR3 bases are TGTGCCAGCAGTGACCGACGACTAGCGGGGGAAACCGGGGAGCTGTTTTTT. Amino acids: CASSDRRLAGETGELFF. The chain carries TRBV2 and TRBJ2-2; 12 bases are shared with TRBD2. V was pared by 3 bases and J by 5 bases, with 7 bases of the junction left unmatched. This CDR3 is 17 amino acids long. Germline V gives CDR1 SNHLY, CDR2 FYNNEI.

The table lists this clone with a few counts. This chain connects TRBV7-9 to TRBJ1-2; TRBD1 matches 9 bases. V lost 3 bases, J lost 4 bases, and 3 bases stayed unmatched. Germline CDR1 is SEHNR and CDR2 is FQNEAQ (reference sequence). CDR3 length equals 14 residues. In DNA, the CDR3 is TGTGCCAGCAGCTTGGGGGACAGGGCCTATGGCTACACCTTC. It is translated as CASSLGDRAYGYTF.

The chain recombines TRBV5-1 with TRBJ1-2; 7 bases match TRBD1. The V gene's germline CDR1 is SGHRS and CDR2 YFSETQ. This CDR3 contains 14 residues. V lost 7 bases, J lost 4 bases, and 10 bases stayed unmatched. The chain's CDR3 is CASYRDSVRYGYTF. In DNA form, the CDR3 reads TGCGCCAGCTACCGGGACAGTGTTCGCTATGGCTACACCTTC. The full variable domain, completed using reference TRBV5-1 and TRBJ1-2, is KAGVTQTPRYLIKTRGQQVTLSCSPISGHRSVSWYQQTPGQGLQFLFEYFSETQRNKGNFPGRFSGRQFSNSRSEMNVSTLELGDSALYLCASYRDSVRYGYTFGSGTRLTVV.

The CDR3 DNA sequence: TGCGCCAGCAGCCAAGTGGACAGGGTAGTAGATGGCTACACCTTC. This encodes CASSQVDRVVDGYTF. The chain joins TRBV4-1 to TRBJ1-2, with 8 bases aligning to TRBD1. The ends lost 1 base at V and 6 bases at J; junction bases unmatched: 7. The CDR3 loop spans 15 amino acids. CDR1 and CDR2 from the germline V gene are MGHRA and YSYEKL.

V and J are TRBV4-1 and TRBJ2-7, with 9 nucleotides matching TRBD1. The CDR3 covers 14 residues. Germline trimming cut 5 bases from V and 6 bases from J; bases unmatched to any gene: 8. Germline CDR1 MGHRA, CDR2 YSYEKL. The DNA for the CDR3 is TGCGCCAGCAGCGTAAACCGGGACAGGGCCGAGCAGTACTTC. Translated: CASSVNRDRAEQYF.